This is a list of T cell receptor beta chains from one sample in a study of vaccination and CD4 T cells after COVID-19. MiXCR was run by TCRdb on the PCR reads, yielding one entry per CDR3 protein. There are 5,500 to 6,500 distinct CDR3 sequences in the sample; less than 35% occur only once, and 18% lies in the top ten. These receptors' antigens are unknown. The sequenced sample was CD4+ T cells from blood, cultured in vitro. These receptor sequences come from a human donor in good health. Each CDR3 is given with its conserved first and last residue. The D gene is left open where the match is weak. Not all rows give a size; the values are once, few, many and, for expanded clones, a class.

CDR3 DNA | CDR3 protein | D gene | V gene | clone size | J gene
TGTGCCAGCACCCTACCGCCGGGTTCTGGGAACACTGAAGCTTTCTTT | CASTLPPGSGNTEAFF | . | TRBV7-9 | few | TRBJ1-1
TGTGCCAGCAGTTTACAGGGGGGTCTCTACGAGCAGTACTTC | CASSLQGGLYEQYF | TRBD1 | TRBV6-2/TRBV6-3 | . | TRBJ2-7
TGTGCCAGCAGCTTCCAGGGAAGTCAGCCCCAGCATTTT | CASSFQGSQPQHF | . | TRBV7-6 | medium-sized | TRBJ1-5
TGTGCCAGTACGGGACCACCCTCGGGTCAGCCCCAGCATTTT | CASTGPPSGQPQHF | . | TRBV19 | . | TRBJ1-5
TGTGCCAGCAGTCCCCCCTATTGGGCCACGGTGGCTTTCTTT | CASSPPYWATVAFF | . | TRBV2 | . | TRBJ1-1
TGCGCCAGCAGCTCCGGGCCATACACCGGGGAGCTGTTTTTT | CASSSGPYTGELFF | . | TRBV5-1 | . | TRBJ2-2
TGTGCCAGCAGTTACACCGGGACAGGGGAAACTGAAGCTTTCTTT | CASSYTGTGETEAFF | TRBD1 | TRBV6-5 | . | TRBJ1-1
TGCAGTGCTCAGACCGGGACAGTTAACACTGAAGCTTTCTTT | CSAQTGTVNTEAFF | TRBD1 | TRBV20-1 | . | TRBJ1-1
TGTGCCAGCAGCTTAGATGGAGGGCCCTACAAGCAGTACTTC | CASSLDGGPYKQYF | . | TRBV7-3 | . | TRBJ2-7
TGCAGTGAGTGCTCGCCCCAAGAGGGGGATTACACCGGGGAGCTGTTTTTT | CSECSPQEGDYTGELFF | . | TRBV20-1 | few | TRBJ2-2
TGTGCCAGCAGTGAAACTAGCGGGGGTTACACCGGGGAGCTGTTTTTT | CASSETSGGYTGELFF | TRBD2 | TRBV6-1 | . | TRBJ2-2
TGTGCCAGCAGTTACGGAATCGGGACCCTAAACACTGAAGCTTTCTTT | CASSYGIGTLNTEAFF | . | TRBV6-5 | few | TRBJ1-1
TGCAGTGCTTGGACGGCGGGGTATCAGCCCCAGCATTTT | CSAWTAGYQPQHF | . | TRBV20-1 | medium-sized | TRBJ1-5
TGTGCCAGCAGCGGTGGGGGGAATGGCTACACCTTC | CASSGGGNGYTF | . | TRBV9 | . | TRBJ1-2
TGTGCCAGCAGTGAATGGGAGGTTACACCCCCCCACTTT | CASSEWEVTPPHF | . | TRBV25-1 | . | TRBJ1-6
TGTGCCAGCAAACCTAGGGGGTCCAATTCACCCCTCCACTTT | CASKPRGSNSPLHF | . | TRBV12-3/TRBV12-4 | once | TRBJ1-6
TGTGCCAGTAATTGGGGGCAGCCAAGACAGGGGCCTGAAGCTTTCTTT | CASNWGQPRQGPEAFF | TRBD1 | TRBV19 | . | TRBJ1-1
TGTGCCAGCAGCGTAACCCCCCCTGAGACCCAGTACTTC | CASSVTPPETQYF | . | TRBV9 | few | TRBJ2-5
TGTGCCAGCATGTTACTCCGGGACAGTAAAAATCAGCCCCAGCATTTT | CASMLLRDSKNQPQHF | TRBD1 | TRBV6-5 | few | TRBJ1-5
TGTGCCAGCACCCCCTTGGAGGGGGTGAACACTGAAGCTTTCTTT | CASTPLEGVNTEAFF | . | TRBV6-1 | few | TRBJ1-1
TGTGCCAGCACTCAAACCTGGGGGGGCGGCCGAAATACTCAAGCTTTCTTT | CASTQTWGGGRNTQAFF | . | TRBV6-1 | . | TRBJ1-1
TGTGCCAGCAGCTTAGAACAGAGTAATTCACCCCTCCACTTT | CASSLEQSNSPLHF | . | TRBV7-6 | medium-sized | TRBJ1-6
TGTGCCAGCAGCTTAAACGGGCCTAGAGCGGGGGGGCCGAACACCGGGGAGCTGTTTTTT | CASSLNGPRAGGPNTGELFF | TRBD2 | TRBV7-3 | . | TRBJ2-2
TGTGCCAGCAGCTTAAGTGGTACAGATACGCAGTATTTT | CASSLSGTDTQYF | . | TRBV7-3 | few | TRBJ2-3
TGTGCCAGCAGCTTAGAAGCAGGGGTATTGGGGGGGGTCTCCGAGCAGTACTTC | CASSLEAGVLGGVSEQYF | . | TRBV7-2 | . | TRBJ2-7
TGCGCCAGCCCACAGGGGGCTAGGTCACCCCTCCACTTT | CASPQGARSPLHF | TRBD1 | TRBV10-1 | medium-sized | TRBJ1-6
TGCAGTGCTGGTGAGACAGGGTACGCCGGGGAGCTGTTTTTT | CSAGETGYAGELFF | TRBD1 | TRBV20-1 | . | TRBJ2-2
TGTGCCAGCAGCTTAGAGGGCGGGGGCTACACCTTC | CASSLEGGGYTF | . | TRBV7-8 | medium-sized | TRBJ1-2
TGTGCCAGCAGTTACTCCCCGCTCGACAGAGCCTATGGCTACACCTTC | CASSYSPLDRAYGYTF | . | TRBV6-5 | few | TRBJ1-2
TGTGCCAGCAGCCAATACTCCATCCCCACCGCGGAGGGGAAGTTTCGTCCCCTCCACTTT | CASSQYSIPTAEGKFRPLHF | . | TRBV7-8 | few | TRBJ1-6
TGCAGTGCTAGTCCCCGCGAGAACACCGGGGAGCTGTTTTTT | CSASPRENTGELFF | . | TRBV20-1 | . | TRBJ2-2
TGTGCCAGCACCCTGGGACAGCACTATGGCTACACCTTC | CASTLGQHYGYTF | TRBD1 | TRBV6-1 | few | TRBJ1-2
TGTGCCAGCAGCCTGGGACAGGGGGCTCATACCCAAGAGACCCAGTACTTC | CASSLGQGAHTQETQYF | TRBD1 | TRBV7-9 | . | TRBJ2-5
TGTGCCAGCAGTTATTGGCGGGGGGACACTGAAGCTTTCTTT | CASSYWRGDTEAFF | . | TRBV6-5 | . | TRBJ1-1
TGTGCCAGCTATAGCGGGGGAGCCCACAATGAGCAGTTCTTC | CASYSGGAHNEQFF | TRBD2 | TRBV6-1 | few | TRBJ2-1
TGTGCCAGCAGCCCCCTACCCCCGACAACGACAGGGAAAGCCGGGGAGCTGTTTTTT | CASSPLPPTTTGKAGELFF | TRBD1 | TRBV7-9 | . | TRBJ2-2
TGCGCCAGCAGCCGGTCGGGGGACGTCGACAATGAGCAGTTCTTC | CASSRSGDVDNEQFF | . | TRBV5-1 | . | TRBJ2-1
TGCGCCAGCCGATTAGCGGTTATCTACGAGCAGTACTTC | CASRLAVIYEQYF | . | TRBV5-1 | . | TRBJ2-7
TGCAGTGCCCCGCCAGAACTAGCGGCGTCCTACAATGAGCAGTTCTTC | CSAPPELAASYNEQFF | TRBD2 | TRBV20-1 | few | TRBJ2-1
TGTGCCACCAGCAGAGATCGGGTAGCCTCTGGAAACACCATATATTTT | CATSRDRVASGNTIYF | . | TRBV15 | few | TRBJ1-3
TGCGCCAGCAGCCAAGACGGGAGGGATCAGCCCCAGCATTTT | CASSQDGRDQPQHF | . | TRBV4-1 | . | TRBJ1-5